This T cell receptor (beta chain) appears in the sequencing data of a study of metastatic and nonmetastatic thyroid tumors. TCRdb re-called clones from the PCR reads using MiXCR. The sample records about 4,000 clones, under 40% being singletons. On this clone: The antigen is unknown. A much more abundant neighbour one base away suggests this may be a read error.

Study results and limitations: It was reportedly found that TCR beta diversity was significantly higher in malignant thyroid tumors than in benign nodules, a difference seen in both blood and tumor samples.

All patients reached thyroid surgery having received no treatment beforehand. Germline CDR1 reads SGHVS; CDR2 reads FQNEAQ. CDR3 size: 15 residues. Deletions cut 5 bases from V and 2 bases from J, with 16 bases between. This receptor was obtained from a female donor with papillary thyroid cancer or a benign thyroid nodule (not recorded which). Some clones in this sample may be carry-over from other donors' samples. The chain uses TRBV7-8 and TRBJ2-7, with a tentative D call TRBD2 (6 bases). The sequencing sample was made of adjacent normal tissue. The CDR3 is CASSRTIGTPYEQYF. As DNA, the CDR3 is TGTGCCAGCAGCCGGACTATCGGAACACCCTACGAGCAGTACTTC.